Listed here are 31 T cell receptor beta chains from one sample, sequenced in a study of blood T cell repertoires in COVID-19. Assay used: immunoSEQ multiplex PCR; TCRdb lists only in-frame clones, some missing. The table has over 350,000 clones, 70% to 90% seen once. Sequenced: PBMCs or T cells enriched from blood (not recorded which). Receptors were obtained from a young woman with acute COVID-19.

J is TRBJ2-7 and V is TRBV28, with unresolved D. The V gene lost 5 bases and the J gene lost 0 bases, with 14 bases spanning the gap. This CDR3 is 15 amino acids long. The germline V gene encodes CDR1 MDHEN and CDR2 SYDVKM. DNA for the CDR3: TGTGCCAGCAGTCCCCCCTCAGGCCTCTCCTACGAGCAGTACTTC. As protein: CASSPPSGLSYEQYF.

The rearrangement joins TRBV5-1 to TRBJ2-7; D gene unclear. The CDR3 totals 14 residues. The V and J ends lost 0 bases and 1 base respectively, with 8 bases between them. Looked up from germline, CDR1 is SGHRS and CDR2 is YFSETQ. The CDR3 nucleotides are TGCGCCAGCAGCTTGGACGGAGTTTCCTACGAGCAGTACTTC. Its protein is CASSLDGVSYEQYF.

This chain connects TRBV27 to TRBJ1-2; D possibly corresponds to TRBD1 (5 bases). The CDR3 is 14 amino acids. V dropped 1 base and J dropped 6 bases, with 12 bases sitting between them. From germline, CDR1 is MNHEY and CDR2 SMNVEV (reference sequence). The CDR3 protein is CASSLFSRANGYTF. The CDR3 nucleotides read TGTGCCAGCAGTTTATTCTCCAGGGCCAATGGCTACACCTTC.

This chain joins TRBV4-3 and TRBJ2-1; D unclear. The CDR3 totals 15 residues. V lost 6 bases, J lost 0 bases, and 12 bases lay in between. Per the germline V gene, CDR1 is LGHNA and CDR2 is YSLEER. This chain's CDR3 is CASSNAGSSYNEQFF. The CDR3, as DNA: TGCGCCAGCAGTAACGCAGGTAGCTCCTACAATGAGCAGTTCTTC.

The rearrangement uses TRBV18 and TRBJ2-5, with D tentatively TRBD2 (6 bases). The germline V gene encodes CDR1 KGHSH and CDR2 LQKENI. V dropped 8 bases and J dropped 4 bases, with 14 bases sitting between them. The CDR3 spans 13 residues. CDR3 sequence reads: CASGATGGETQYF. Written as DNA, the CDR3 is TGTGCCAGCGGAGCCACCGGGGGAGAGACCCAGTACTTC.

This clone was seen once. The J gene is TRBJ1-1, the V gene TRBV29-1, with TRBD1 matching 7 bases. There are 12 residues in the CDR3. With 6 bases clipped from V and 2 bases from J, the junction kept 3 bases outside the gene matches. The V gene's germline CDR1 is SQVTM and CDR2 ANQGSEA. The CDR3 nucleotides are TGCAGCGTAAGGACAGGCAACACTGAAGCTTTCTTT. This encodes CSVRTGNTEAFF. Full variable domain (missing parts from reference TRBV29-1 and TRBJ1-1): SAVISQKPSRDICQRGTSLTIQCQVDSQVTMMFWYRQQPGQSLTLIATANQGSEATYESGFVIDKFPISRPNLTFSTLTVSNMSPEDSSIYLCSVRTGNTEAFFGQGTRLTVV.

The rearrangement links TRBV19 to TRBJ1-1; no reliable D call. V dropped 5 bases and J dropped 2 bases, with 9 bases sitting between them. Germline V gene lookup returns CDR1 LNHDA and CDR2 SQIVND (reference sequence). The CDR3 has 13 amino acids. DNA of the CDR3: TGTGCCAGTAGTGTCAGTTTAAACACTGAAGCTTTCTTT. Translated, it gives CASSVSLNTEAFF.

The chain links TRBV29-1 to TRBJ2-3; TRBD2 might be the D (6 bases). The CDR3 has 14 residues. With 4 bases removed from V and 3 bases from J, the gap between germline ends came to 14 bases. Germline values: CDR1 SQVTM, CDR2 ANQGSEA. The CDR3 region has the DNA TGCAGCGTTGCCATTACTAGCAAAACAGATACGCAGTATTTT. Translating gives CSVAITSKTDTQYF.

CDR3 loop: CSVAEDTIYF. DNA of the CDR3: TGCAGCGTTGCTGAGGACACCATATATTTT. This chain connects TRBV29-1 to TRBJ1-3; D not certain. Trimming stripped 4 bases from V and 8 bases from J, with 6 bases between. Germline loops: CDR1 SQVTM, CDR2 ANQGSEA. The length of the CDR3 is 10 residues. Full variable domain (remainder filled in from reference TRBV29-1 and TRBJ1-3): SAVISQKPSRDICQRGTSLTIQCQVDSQVTMMFWYRQQPGQSLTLIATANQGSEATYESGFVIDKFPISRPNLTFSTLTVSNMSPEDSSIYLCSVAEDTIYFGEGSWLTVV.

The rearrangement uses TRBV10-3 and TRBJ2-3; tentatively, D is TRBD1 (6 bases). CDR1 is ENHRY, CDR2 SYGVKD, per germline. CDR3 length: 13 amino acids. Trimming left V 8 bases short and J 2 bases short, with 11 bases between. The CDR3 sequence: CAIGGPDTDTQYF. CDR3 nucleotide sequence: TGTGCCATCGGGGGCCCTGACACAGATACGCAGTATTTT.

The rearrangement joins TRBV6-5 to TRBJ2-1; 10 nucleotides agree with TRBD2. The V gene end was trimmed by 2 bases and the J gene end by 4 bases; junction bases not matched to a gene: 5. Germline V gene data show CDR1 as MNHEY and CDR2 as SVGAGI. The CDR3 covers 16 residues. The CDR3 DNA sequence: TGTGCCAGCAGTTACCTGGGTAGCGGGAGGTACAATGAGCAGTTCTTC. It translates to CASSYLGSGRYNEQFF.

The CDR3 sequence is CASSIDLGVDREITGELFF. CDR3 sequence (DNA): TGTGCCAGTAGTATAGATCTTGGTGTCGACAGGGAGATCACCGGGGAGCTGTTTTTT. The V call is TRBV19, the J call TRBJ2-2; 7 nucleotides line up with TRBD1. CDR3 length equals 19 residues. V was clipped by 0 bases and J by 4 bases; unmatched bases: 14. Germline V gene sequence: CDR1 LNHDA, CDR2 SQIVND (reference sequence).

The chain uses TRBV5-4 and TRBJ1-2, with D possibly matching TRBD1 (6 bases). V was clipped by 3 bases and J by 4 bases, with 16 bases between them. The germline CDR1 and CDR2 sequences are SGHNT and YYREEE (reference sequence). The CDR3 has 15 residues. CDR3 amino acids: CASSSRTVTSYGYTF. The DNA for the CDR3 is TGTGCCAGCAGCTCAAGGACAGTAACTTCCTATGGCTACACCTTC.

The genes are TRBV5-1 and TRBJ2-6; D is undetermined. Trimming pared 4 bases from V and 0 bases from J, leaving 5 bases between. Germline loops: CDR1 SGHRS, CDR2 YFSETQ. The CDR3 runs to 14 residues. CDR3 bases: TGCGCCAGCAGCCCCTACTCTGGGGCCAACGTCCTGACTTTC. Its protein is CASSPYSGANVLTF. Complete variable domain (other parts from reference TRBV5-1 and TRBJ2-6): KAGVTQTPRYLIKTRGQQVTLSCSPISGHRSVSWYQQTPGQGLQFLFEYFSETQRNKGNFPGRFSGRQFSNSRSEMNVSTLELGDSALYLCASSPYSGANVLTFGAGSRLTVL.

The chain joins TRBV30 to TRBJ2-1, with D tentatively TRBD2 (6 bases). The germline gives CDR1 GTSNPN, CDR2 SVGIG (reference sequence). Between the trimmed V and J ends, which lost 0 bases and 4 bases, there was a span of 13 bases. The CDR3 spans 15 residues. The CDR3 DNA is TGTGCCTGGAGTGTACACGGGAGCGGTTACAATGAGCAGTTCTTC. It specifies CAWSVHGSGYNEQFF.

This sequence joins TRBV7-9 and TRBJ1-1; no clear D. There are 14 residues in the CDR3. V shed 1 base and J shed 4 bases, with 10 bases lying between them. Germline V gene sequence: CDR1 SEHNR, CDR2 FQNEAQ (reference sequence). The CDR3 DNA reads TGTGCCAGCAGCTTAGTTCCGCCGGGCACTGAAGCTTTCTTT. Residues: CASSLVPPGTEAFF.

The rearrangement joins TRBV5-1 to TRBJ2-5; 7 nucleotides agree with TRBD1. Germline assignment: CDR1 SGHRS and CDR2 YFSETQ. This CDR3 has 13 amino acids. V was pared by 4 bases and J by 3 bases, with 3 bases of the junction left unmatched. CDR3: CASSTGTEETQYF. The DNA of the CDR3 is TGCGCCAGCAGCACCGGGACAGAAGAGACCCAGTACTTC. The whole variable domain, filled in from reference TRBV5-1 and TRBJ2-5, reads KAGVTQTPRYLIKTRGQQVTLSCSPISGHRSVSWYQQTPGQGLQFLFEYFSETQRNKGNFPGRFSGRQFSNSRSEMNVSTLELGDSALYLCASSTGTEETQYFGPGTRLLVL.

The V call is TRBV13, the J call TRBJ1-3, with 11 nucleotides matching TRBD1. CDR3 length: 17 residues. The V and J ends lost 3 bases and 0 bases, in that order; junction bases with no gene match: 4. Germline V CDR1 and CDR2: PRHDT, FYEKMQ (reference sequence). CDR3 sequence (DNA): TGTGCCAGCAGCTTGACCGGGACAGGGGGCTCTGGAAACACCATATATTTT. Its translation: CASSLTGTGGSGNTIYF.

The chain combines TRBV25-1 with TRBJ2-5, with D possibly matching TRBD1 (5 bases). V was trimmed by 3 bases and J by 1 base, leaving 9 bases between them. The length of the CDR3 is 14 residues. Per germline, CDR1 MGHDK and CDR2 SYGVNS. The CDR3 DNA is TGTGCCAGCAGTGAGAAGGACATCCAAGAGACCCAGTACTTC. Its protein is CASSEKDIQETQYF.

The V gene is TRBV28, the J gene TRBJ2-1, with D tentatively TRBD1 (6 bases). This CDR3 has 13 residues. V lost 2 bases, J lost 4 bases, and 6 bases lay in between. The germline CDR1 and CDR2 sequences are MDHEN and SYDVKM. The CDR3 DNA reads as TGTGCCAGCAGTTTAGACAGGTACAATGAGCAGTTCTTC. It encodes CASSLDRYNEQFF.

The chain joins TRBV4-1 to TRBJ2-7, with a possible D match to TRBD2 (6 bases). V lost 1 base, J lost 0 bases, and 7 bases lay in between. Germline loops: CDR1 MGHRA, CDR2 YSYEKL. The CDR3 runs to 14 residues. The CDR3 spells CASSQGRGSYEQYF. CDR3 in DNA: TGCGCCAGCAGCCAAGGGCGGGGCTCCTACGAGCAGTACTTC.

The chain has TRBV7-2 and TRBJ2-1; 10 nucleotides agree with TRBD2. The germline V gene encodes CDR1 SGHTA and CDR2 FQGNSA. V was pared by 5 bases and J by 6 bases, with 10 bases of the junction left unmatched. This CDR3 spans 16 amino acids. CDR3 nucleotide sequence: TGTGCCAGCAGCCTCTGGACTAGCGGAAGTACCAATGAGCAGTTCTTC. Its protein is CASSLWTSGSTNEQFF.

The chain is built from TRBV6-5 and TRBJ1-1; 8 bases line up with TRBD1. CDR1 and CDR2 from the germline V gene are MNHEY and SVGAGI. The CDR3 is made up of 13 amino acids. V lost 9 bases to trimming and J lost 0 bases; unmatched junction nucleotides: 3. This CDR3 is CASWDRLNTEAFF. The CDR3 region has the DNA TGTGCCAGTTGGGACAGGCTGAACACTGAAGCTTTCTTT.

The chain carries TRBV18 and TRBJ2-1, with 11 bases lining up with TRBD1. The germline V gene has CDR1 KGHSH and CDR2 LQKENI. V trimming: 5 bases; J trimming: 7 bases; junction bases outside the gene matches: 10. The CDR3 runs 16 residues. The DNA of the CDR3 is TGTGCCAGCTCATCCACCGGGACAGGGGGTACGAATGAGCAGTTCTTC. Protein: CASSSTGTGGTNEQFF.

The chain carries TRBV30 and TRBJ2-7; D possibly corresponds to TRBD2 (6 bases). This CDR3 is built from 12 residues. Per germline, CDR1 GTSNPN and CDR2 SVGIG (reference sequence). The V gene lost 2 bases and the J gene lost 4 bases, with 9 bases spanning the gap. The CDR3 DNA reads TGTGCCTGGAGTCCCAGCGGGTACGAGCAGTACTTC. This codes for CAWSPSGYEQYF.

CDR3 protein: CASSSAGTTYNEQFF. As DNA, the CDR3 is TGTGCCAGCAGCTCCGCCGGGACTACCTACAATGAGCAGTTCTTC. V is TRBV11-2 and J is TRBJ2-1; 7 positions agree with TRBD2. J gave up 2 bases and V 4 bases, and 5 bases lay outside the gene matches. CDR3 length equals 15 residues. CDR1 and CDR2 (germline): SGHAT, FQNNGV. Together with reference TRBV11-2 and TRBJ2-1, the CDR3 gives the full variable domain: EAGVAQSPRYKIIEKRQSVAFWCNPISGHATLYWYQQILGQGPKLLIQFQNNGVVDDSQLPKDRFSAERLKGVDSTLKIQPAKLEDSAVYLCASSSAGTTYNEQFFGPGTRLTVL.

CDR3 nucleotides: TGTGCCAGCCAAACAGGGGGCGACTTCTACACCTTC. This translates into CASQTGGDFYTF. The V and J genes are TRBV28 and TRBJ1-2; TRBD1 agrees at 9 bases. Germline CDR1 MDHEN, CDR2 SYDVKM. The junction had 8 bases not matched to a gene; V was cut back by 8 bases and J by 10 bases. This CDR3 region has 12 residues.

CDR3: CASSLGQHSNTEAFF. Written as DNA, the CDR3 is TGTGCCAGCAGCTTGGGACAGCATTCGAACACTGAAGCTTTCTTT. The V and J genes are TRBV5-8 and TRBJ1-1; D may be TRBD1 (5 bases). CDR3 size: 15 residues. The germline V and J ends were trimmed by 0 bases and 1 base, with 10 bases remaining between them. CDR1 SGHTS and CDR2 YDEGEE come from the germline V gene. The full variable domain, in which reference TRBV5-8 and TRBJ1-1 provide the parts outside the CDR3, is EAGVTQSPTHLIKTRGQQATLRCSPISGHTSVYWYQQALGLGLQFLLWYDEGEERNRGNFPPRFSGRQFPNYSSELNVNALELEDSALYLCASSLGQHSNTEAFFGQGTRLTVV.

The chain carries TRBV7-9 and TRBJ2-2, with TRBD2 matching 7 bases. The V and J ends lost 4 bases and 4 bases, in that order; junction bases with no gene match: 3. Germline V gene data show CDR1 as SEHNR and CDR2 as FQNEAQ (reference sequence). The CDR3 is 14 residues long. CDR3 coding DNA: TGTGCCAGCAGCTCCGGGGGGTCCACCGGGGAGCTGTTTTTT. Its protein is CASSSGGSTGELFF.

This sequence joins TRBV19 and TRBJ1-2; no definite D call. Trimming removed 5 bases from V and 2 bases from J, with 9 bases in between. CDR1 and CDR2 from the germline V gene are LNHDA and SQIVND (reference sequence). The CDR3 consists of 13 residues. The CDR3 region is CASSWRKNYGYTF. Here the CDR3 DNA reads TGTGCCAGTAGTTGGAGGAAAAACTATGGCTACACCTTC.

As DNA, the CDR3 is TGTGCCAGCAGTCTCCGACCTCCGACAGGCCCCACTGAAGCTTTCTTT. As protein: CASSLRPPTGPTEAFF. V gene TRBV27 combines with J gene TRBJ1-1, with D tentatively TRBD1 (6 bases). Deletions cut 5 bases from V and 4 bases from J, with 20 bases between. Germline V lookup: CDR1 MNHEY, CDR2 SMNVEV (reference sequence). The CDR3 extends over 16 amino acids.